This paragraph reports one TCR beta chain. Which antigen it targets is not known. Base qualities were left out, and no much larger clone turns up one base away. These data are taken from a study of T cell responses to AZD1222 COVID-19 vaccine (dated by TCRdb to the early 2020s). With regard to the full study: AZD1222 recipients given second doses at about 4 weeks or at about 12 weeks were pooled, since spike-specific TCR depth and breadth were not found to differ between the two schedules. Trial participants were enrolled into age subgroups of 18-55, 56-69 and 70-plus years, which contained around 150, 29 and 61 TCR-sequenced participants, respectively. TCR sequencing was performed for 233 trial participants, of whom 200 to 220 were given two doses of AZD1222 and some 26 were given two doses of MenACWY control vaccine.

The CDR3 regions of human TCRbeta chains were analyzed by immunosequencing. Per the original workflow: TCRs in the repertoires were compared against a reference library of SARS-CoV-2-specific TCRs that had been generated with the MIRA antigen-specificity platform. Breadth was defined as the fraction of unique TCRs that were SARS-CoV-2-associated. Depth was defined as the fraction of total T cells that were SARS-CoV-2-associated. Each spike-specific TCR was assigned to its reactive spike region and to a CD4 or CD8 class using the MIRA data. Log10-transformed breadth and depth values were compared by one-way ANOVA with Sidak's multiple comparisons tests. TCRdb re-hosts the immuneACCESS table, in-frame sequences only. Its copies lack some clones; in the studies checked, an unresolved V gene accounts for under half of them, and the cause for the rest is not known. Clonal size and the V and J genes are those of that table, whereas D and trimming came from the DNA. The sample table shows over 85,000 clones, and 84% are seen once. The ten largest clonotypes hold approximately 15% of the sample.

The meaning of the sample's time point label: baseline before first vaccination. Vaccinee samples came from UK trials COV001 and COV002, including a single-blind randomized controlled phase 2/3 trial of AZD1222 (ChAdOx1 nCoV-19) in healthy adults. For TCRbeta chain sequencing, PBMC samples were collected from trial participants at day 0 and at day 28 after the second dose. Broad study findings and their caveats: No day 14 peak-response samples were available, so repertoires were characterized only after the peak T cell response. The vaccine-associated CD4 TCRs covered the entire spike protein, and the dominant responses fell in regions 160-218 and 743-854. After two AZD1222 doses, both the breadth and the depth of spike-specific TCRs were significantly higher than at day 0 and than in MenACWY recipients. Participants were mostly white British and included more females than males, and it was suggested by the authors that clonal diversity may have been underestimated. In the small 56-69-year group, the increase in depth fell short of significance, most likely because of low power. Nearly half of unique spike-specific TCRs reportedly recognized epitopes outside regions mutated in the B.1.351 and B.1.1.7 variants. Only a handful of AZD1222 recipients were SARS-CoV-2 seropositive at baseline, limiting conclusions about previously exposed vaccinees.

Cut back by 4 bases and 5 bases, the V and J ends lie 11 bases apart. From the germline V gene, CDR1 is MNHEY and CDR2 is SVGEGT. The CDR3 sequence holds 13 residues, the cysteine and phenylalanine included. CDR3 DNA is the only sequence kept; it has 39 bases, read in frame from the first base. Material: peripheral blood, obtained on day 0 of AZD1222 vaccination. The clonotype was recovered from an adult in good health. This chain is built from TRBV6-2 or TRBV6-3 and TRBJ1-1; the D gene cannot be named for sure. The CDR3 protein sequence reads: CASSFLMRTEAFF. The bases are TGTGCCAGCAGTTTCCTTATGAGGACTGAAGCTTTCTTT.